This T cell receptor beta chain was retrieved from a study of OX40 agonist ivuxolimab in advanced cancers. Findings and caveats of the study: Mean expanded clone counts were higher in CD8+ than CD4+ T cells. Antigen targets of the expanded peripheral T cells went undetermined.

As for this clone: Its antigen is not identified.

Libraries were prepared by immunoSEQ multiplex PCR; TCRdb keeps only in-frame clonotypes and omits some of them. The data show 65,000 to 90,000 clones, about 85% seen once. The CDR3 totals 19 residues. CDR1 is MDHEN, CDR2 SYDVKM, per germline. V lost 6 bases, J lost 0 bases, and 8 bases stayed unmatched. The clonotype was recovered from an adult with an advanced solid tumor such as melanoma, head and neck, liver or kidney cancer. The sequenced sample was CD4+ or CD8+ T cells sorted from blood, obtained in a trial of the OX40 agonist ivuxolimab. The chain has TRBV28 and TRBJ2-6, with TRBD2 identical over 13 bases. CDR3 bases: TGTGCCAGCAGCCGTACCGGACTAGCGGGAGCCTCTGGGGCCAACGTCCTGACTTTC. It specifies CASSRTGLAGASGANVLTF.